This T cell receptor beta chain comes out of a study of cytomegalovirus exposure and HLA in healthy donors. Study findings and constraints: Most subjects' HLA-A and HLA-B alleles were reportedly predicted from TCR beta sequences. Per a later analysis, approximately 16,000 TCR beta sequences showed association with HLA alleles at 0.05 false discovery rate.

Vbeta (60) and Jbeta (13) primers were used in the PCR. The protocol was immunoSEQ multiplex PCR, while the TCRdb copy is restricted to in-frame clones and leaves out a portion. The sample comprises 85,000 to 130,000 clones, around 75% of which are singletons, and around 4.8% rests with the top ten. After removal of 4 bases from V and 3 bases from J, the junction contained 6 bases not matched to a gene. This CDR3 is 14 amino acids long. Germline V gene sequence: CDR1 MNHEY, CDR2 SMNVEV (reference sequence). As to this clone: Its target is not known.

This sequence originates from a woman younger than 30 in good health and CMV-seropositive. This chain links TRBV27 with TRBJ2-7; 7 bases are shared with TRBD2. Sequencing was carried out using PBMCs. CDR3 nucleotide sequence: TGTGCCAGCAGTTGGGCTAGCGGCCACTACGAGCAGTACTTC. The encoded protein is CASSWASGHYEQYF.